The rows below give T cell receptor beta chains drawn from one sample of a study of CD8 T cells in Susac syndrome. TCRdb processed the immunoSEQ multiplex PCR reads anew with MiXCR; each CDR3 protein has one entry. The sample gives 150,000 to 200,000 distinct CDR3 sequences, approximately 95% of which show up once; 0.085% to 0.13% is in the top ten. The sample taken for sequencing was CD4+ T cells from PBMCs. Receptors originate from a human donor in good health. The CDR3 runs from the conserved cysteine through the conserved F or W. Not every row has a clone size; where given, it reads once, few, many or a size class.

>TRBV29-1|-
CSVGQNSYEQYF
>TRBV30|-
CAWVAGTVYNEQFF
>TRBV28|-
CASSNPGLAGRGYEQYF
>TRBV2|once
CASSVLKSPVRGSYEQYF
>TRBV3-1|-
CASSQARGGTEAFF
>TRBV24-1|-
CATSETGQGKNIQYF
>TRBV7-2|once
CASSLEDRGYTIYF
>TRBV20-1|-
CSARDGPDTQYF
>TRBV20-1|-
CSALPWDRGRGLAGAGEQYF
>TRBV5-1|-
CASRSFGSGTTPTGELFF
>TRBV29-1|-
CSAYQTANTEAFF
>TRBV15|-
CATSRDLGSTDTQYF
>TRBV29-1|once
CSVAGRVSKNIQYF
>TRBV6-2/TRBV6-3|-
CASSPPRFMPQHF
>TRBV20-1|-
CSARSTSFSKGTQYF
>TRBV3-1|-
CASRIRGKNTEAFF
>TRBV19|once
CASMKSTGNYGYTF
>TRBV30|-
CACLPGGRTDTQYF
>TRBV19|-
CASSRPEVWGEQFF
>TRBV2|-
CASSVFSGTNTGELFF
>TRBV4-2|-
CASSEQGRVGYTF
>TRBV27|-
CASSRNREWYEQYF
>TRBV29-1|once
CSVERAYNEQFF
>TRBV30|-
CAWSVYSNTEAFF